Shown below are 14 T cell receptor beta chains from a single sample sequenced in a study of shared clonotypes between healthy human individuals. Assay: immunoSEQ multiplex PCR; the TCRdb copy retains only in-frame clones and omits some. The table has 2 million to 2.5 million clones, approximately 94% seen once. The sequenced sample consisted of naive CD4+ T cells sorted from blood. Subset noted: CD45RA+ positively selected. The receptors shown here come from a young man in good health.

The chain combines TRBV19 with TRBJ2-7, with TRBD1 as a possible D gene (6 bases). Germline CDR1 reads LNHDA; CDR2 reads SQIVND (reference sequence). Trimming shortened V by 3 bases and J by 0 bases, and 9 bases separated the two germline ends. The CDR3 consists of 14 residues. CDR3 in amino acids: CASSIQGHSYEQYF. For the CDR3, the DNA is TGTGCCAGTAGTATCCAGGGGCACTCCTACGAGCAGTACTTC. Using reference TRBV19 and TRBJ2-7 for the parts outside the CDR3, the full variable domain is DGGITQSPKYLFRKEGQNVTLSCEQNLNHDAMYWYRQDPGQGLRLIYYSQIVNDFQKGDIAEGYSVSREKKESFPLTVTSAQKNPTAFYLCASSIQGHSYEQYFGPGTRLTVT.

The gene calls are TRBV15 and TRBJ1-1, with a weak D call TRBD1 (5 bases). Germline V lookup: CDR1 LNHNV, CDR2 YYDKDF (reference sequence). The CDR3 covers 13 residues. Trimming cost V 6 bases and J 3 bases, with 11 bases left between them. The CDR3 region has the DNA TGTGCCACCAGAACGACAGACTACACTGAAGCTTTCTTT. Its protein product is CATRTTDYTEAFF.

The V and J genes are TRBV4-1 and TRBJ1-2; D not resolved. This CDR3 comprises 14 residues. Germline V gives CDR1 MGHRA, CDR2 YSYEKL. Trimming pared 3 bases from V and 0 bases from J, leaving 8 bases between. In DNA form, the CDR3 reads TGCGCCAGCAGCCAGTCCCCAGCTAACTATGGCTACACCTTC. Its protein is CASSQSPANYGYTF.

The genes are TRBV11-3 and TRBJ2-5, with a possible D match to TRBD2 (5 bases). Germline CDR1 SGHNT, CDR2 YENEEA. The V and J ends lost 5 bases and 4 bases respectively, with 11 bases between them. This CDR3 is built from 13 residues. The CDR3 nucleotides read TGTGCCAGCAGCCCGAGGGCGGGAGAGACCCAGTACTTC. Translated, it gives CASSPRAGETQYF. The full variable domain, completed using reference TRBV11-3 and TRBJ2-5, is EAGVVQSPRYKIIEKKQPVAFWCNPISGHNTLYWYLQNLGQGPELLIRYENEEAVDDSQLPKDRFSAERLKGVDSTLKIQPAELGDSAVYLCASSPRAGETQYFGPGTRLLVL.

The chain couples TRBV4-1 to TRBJ2-1; TRBD1 might be the D (6 bases). The V gene's germline CDR1 is MGHRA and CDR2 YSYEKL. The CDR3 runs 16 residues. With 0 bases removed from V and 1 base from J, the gap between germline ends came to 10 bases. The CDR3 DNA is TGCGCCAGCAGCCAAGATTCAGGACAGTCCTACAATGAGCAGTTCTTC. Translated: CASSQDSGQSYNEQFF.

This clone was seen once. The same CDR3 can be traced to other DNA sequences in this sample. V usage is TRBV5-1 and J usage is TRBJ2-1; 8 nucleotides align to TRBD2. Per germline, CDR1 SGHRS and CDR2 YFSETQ. V lost 0 bases, J lost 3 bases, and 2 bases stayed unmatched. The CDR3 is made up of 15 amino acids. CDR3 in amino acids: CASSLVGTSYNEQFF. CDR3 in DNA: TGCGCCAGCAGCTTGGTTGGGACTAGCTACAATGAGCAGTTCTTC.

J is TRBJ1-5 and V is TRBV4-1, with a weak D call TRBD1 (5 bases). Germline V lookup: CDR1 MGHRA, CDR2 YSYEKL. CDR3 length: 18 amino acids. The germline V and J ends were trimmed by 4 bases and 1 base, with 20 bases remaining between them. The CDR3 DNA follows: TGCGCCAGCAGCCGTGTACTCGTACAGGACCTAAGCAATCAGCCCCAGCATTTT. This encodes CASSRVLVQDLSNQPQHF.

The chain employs TRBV6-5 and TRBJ2-3, with TRBD2 matching over 9 bases. Looked up from germline, CDR1 is MNHEY and CDR2 is SVGAGI. The CDR3 is 15 amino acids. V shed 6 bases, J shed 0 bases, and the junction held 4 bases outside the gene matches. CDR3 region: CASSTSGRSTDTQYF. For the CDR3, the DNA is TGTGCCAGCAGCACTAGCGGGCGAAGCACAGATACGCAGTATTTT.

The chain is built from TRBV5-1 and TRBJ1-1, with no clear D. The CDR3 is 16 amino acids. Germline V lookup: CDR1 SGHRS, CDR2 YFSETQ. Deletions cut 0 bases from V and 0 bases from J, with 12 bases between. CDR3 nucleotide sequence: TGCGCCAGCAGCTTGGGCCGGACGGCCATGAACACTGAAGCTTTCTTT. It yields the protein CASSLGRTAMNTEAFF.

In nucleotides, the CDR3 is TGTGCCAGCAGCTCGCGACGGACACGCACAGATACGCAGTATTTT. This encodes CASSSRRTRTDTQYF. The chain carries TRBV7-9 and TRBJ2-3, with D tentatively TRBD1 (5 bases). V gave up 4 bases and J gave up 1 base, with 12 bases separating them. The V gene's germline CDR1 is SEHNR and CDR2 FQNEAQ (reference sequence). The CDR3 length is 15 residues.

The chain couples TRBV28 to TRBJ2-1; D not certain. With 2 bases removed from V and 5 bases from J, the gap between germline ends came to 13 bases. Germline CDR1 MDHEN, CDR2 SYDVKM. The CDR3 extends over 15 amino acids. Written as DNA, the CDR3 is TGTGCCAGCAGTTTAGAAAGTCTGGGCAACAATGAGCAGTTCTTC. Its translation: CASSLESLGNNEQFF.

The V and J genes are TRBV10-3 and TRBJ2-1, with TRBD2 matching over 7 bases. Germline V gives CDR1 ENHRY, CDR2 SYGVKD. This CDR3 is 17 amino acids long. The J segment lost 2 bases and the V segment lost 3 bases, leaving 10 bases of the junction unmatched. The CDR3 DNA follows: TGTGCCATCAGTGAAGCGGGGCGAGCCAGCCCCTACAATGAGCAGTTCTTC. It translates to CAISEAGRASPYNEQFF.

V gene TRBV11-3 combines with J gene TRBJ2-2; D gene unclear. V dropped 2 bases and J dropped 6 bases, with 7 bases sitting between them. The length of the CDR3 is 13 residues. Germline lookup yields CDR1 SGHNT and CDR2 YENEEA. DNA for the CDR3: TGTGCCAGCAGCTTAAGGAGTCCCGGGGAGCTGTTTTTT. Translation: CASSLRSPGELFF.

The CDR3 nucleotides are TGCGCCAGCAGCTTGGAGGGGACTATAGGTGGGGAGACCCAGTACTTC. Its protein product is CASSLEGTIGGETQYF. The chain couples TRBV5-1 to TRBJ2-5; 7 bases match TRBD2. V was pared by 0 bases and J by 5 bases, with 10 bases of the junction left unmatched. The germline CDR1 and CDR2 sequences are SGHRS and YFSETQ. The CDR3 covers 16 residues.